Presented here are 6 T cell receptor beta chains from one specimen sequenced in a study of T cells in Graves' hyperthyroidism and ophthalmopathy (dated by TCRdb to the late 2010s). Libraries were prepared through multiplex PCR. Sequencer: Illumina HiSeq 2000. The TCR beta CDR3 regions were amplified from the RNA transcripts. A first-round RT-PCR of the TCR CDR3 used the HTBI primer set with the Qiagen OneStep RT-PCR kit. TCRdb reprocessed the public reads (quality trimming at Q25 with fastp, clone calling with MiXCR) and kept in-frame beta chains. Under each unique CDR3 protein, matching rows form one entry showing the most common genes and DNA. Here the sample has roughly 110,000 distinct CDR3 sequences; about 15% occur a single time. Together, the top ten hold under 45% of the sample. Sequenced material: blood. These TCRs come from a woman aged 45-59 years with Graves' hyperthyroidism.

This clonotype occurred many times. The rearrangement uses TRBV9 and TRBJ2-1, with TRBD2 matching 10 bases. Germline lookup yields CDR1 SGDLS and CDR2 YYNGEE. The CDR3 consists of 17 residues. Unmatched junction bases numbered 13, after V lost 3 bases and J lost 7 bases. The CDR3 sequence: CASSASPPSGSLNEQFF. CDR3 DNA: TGTGCCAGCAGCGCCTCCCCTCCTAGCGGGAGTCTGAATGAGCAGTTCTTC.

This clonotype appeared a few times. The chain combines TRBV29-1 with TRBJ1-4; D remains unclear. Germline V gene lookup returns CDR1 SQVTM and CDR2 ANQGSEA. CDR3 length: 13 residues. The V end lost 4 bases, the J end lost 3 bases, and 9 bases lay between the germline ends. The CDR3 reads CSVVPSANEKLFF. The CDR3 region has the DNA TGCAGCGTTGTTCCCTCGGCTAATGAAAAACTGTTTTTT.

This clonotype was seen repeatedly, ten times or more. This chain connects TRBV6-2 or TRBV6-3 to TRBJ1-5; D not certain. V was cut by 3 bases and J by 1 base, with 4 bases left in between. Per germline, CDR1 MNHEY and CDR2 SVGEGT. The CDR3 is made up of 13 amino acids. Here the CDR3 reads CASSYGSNQPQHF. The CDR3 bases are TGTGCCAGCAGTTATGGAAGCAATCAGCCCCAGCATTTT.

The CDR3 reads CASSHLKVTDTQYF. The DNA of the CDR3 is TGTGCCAGCAGCCATCTTAAAGTGACAGATACGCAGTATTTT. The chain uses TRBV2 and TRBJ2-3, with D hard to call. The CDR3 length is 14 residues. From germline, CDR1 is SNHLY and CDR2 FYNNEI. The ends were cut back, 6 bases at V and 3 bases at J, with 13 bases in the middle.

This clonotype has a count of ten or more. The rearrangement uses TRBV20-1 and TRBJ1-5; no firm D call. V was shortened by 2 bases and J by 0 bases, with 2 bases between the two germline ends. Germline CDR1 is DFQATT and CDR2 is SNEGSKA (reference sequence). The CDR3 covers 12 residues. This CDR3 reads CSARYSNQPQHF. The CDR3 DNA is TGCAGTGCTAGATATAGCAATCAGCCCCAGCATTTT.

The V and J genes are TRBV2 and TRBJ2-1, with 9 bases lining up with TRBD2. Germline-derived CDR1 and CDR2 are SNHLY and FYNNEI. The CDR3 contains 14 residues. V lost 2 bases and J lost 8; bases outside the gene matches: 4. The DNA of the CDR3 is TGTGCCAGCAGTGAAAGGACTAGCGTTGATGAGCAGTTCTTC. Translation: CASSERTSVDEQFF.